This note documents a single T cell receptor (beta chain) sequence. This specimen comes from a study of memory CD4+ T cells and cytomegalovirus serostatus. Study context: This sample comes from healthy Belgian adults, roughly nine CMV seropositive, around 26 seronegative.

This CDR3 has 14 amino acids. Deletions cut 8 bases from V and 8 bases from J, with 21 bases between. The germline V gene encodes CDR1 SNHLY and CDR2 FYNNEI. Measured with immunoSEQ multiplex PCR; TCRdb has only the in-frame clones, and not every one. Among tens of thousands of clones listed, approximately 78% were seen once. Single viable CD3+CD4+CD8-CD45RO+ cells were sorted as the memory CD4+ T cells. Donors' CMV status reflects serum IgG against pp150, pp28, p38, p52. Total CD4+ T cells were enriched by CD4 positive selection. V usage is TRBV2 and J usage is TRBJ1-2, with a weak D call TRBD1 (5 bases). What was sequenced was memory CD4+ T cells from blood. The sequence was collected from an adult in good health and CMV-seronegative. The CDR3 here is CASSPGRVLGGYTF. In DNA, the CDR3 is TGTGCCAGCTCCCCGGGGCGCGTTCTCGGGGGCTACACCTTC.